These 21 T cell receptor beta chains were sequenced from one sample in a study of OX40 agonist ivuxolimab in advanced cancers. Assay used: immunoSEQ multiplex PCR; TCRdb lists only in-frame clones, some missing. Of 69,000 or so clones in the sample, more than 70% were seen once. Sequences were derived from CD4+ or CD8+ T cells sorted from blood, sampled in a trial of the OX40 agonist ivuxolimab. The receptors here all came from an adult with an advanced solid tumor such as melanoma, head and neck, liver or kidney cancer.

The chain has TRBV6-1 and TRBJ2-5; possibly TRBD2 for D (5 bases). Trimming pared 6 bases from V and 4 bases from J, leaving 15 bases between. Germline CDR1 is MNHNS and CDR2 is SASEGT. CDR3 length equals 14 residues. The chain's CDR3 is CASSASGRGETQYF. In nucleotides, the CDR3 is TGTGCCAGCAGCGCATCGGGGAGAGGAGAGACCCAGTACTTC.

The V and J genes are TRBV5-1 and TRBJ1-3; TRBD1 might be the D (5 bases). Between the trimmed V and J ends, which lost 0 bases and 0 bases, there was a span of 7 bases. Per the germline V gene, CDR1 is SGHRS and CDR2 is YFSETQ. The CDR3 has 15 residues. CDR3 sequence reads: CASSLARDSGNTIYF. CDR3 nucleotides: TGCGCCAGCAGCTTGGCCAGGGACTCTGGAAACACCATATATTTT.

This clone was observed a handful of times. The chain has TRBV6-6 and TRBJ2-2; 9 nucleotides line up with TRBD1. Per germline, CDR1 MNHNY and CDR2 SVGAGI (reference sequence). The CDR3 covers 16 residues. Trimming took 2 bases from V and 4 from J; bases not matched to a gene: 5. The CDR3 nucleotides are TGTGCCAGCAGTTACCCCGGGACAGGGATCACCGGGGAGCTGTTTTTT. Amino acid sequence: CASSYPGTGITGELFF.

The table lists this clone with a count of one. This chain uses TRBV28 with TRBJ2-5, with 8 bases identical to TRBD1. From germline, CDR1 is MDHEN and CDR2 SYDVKM. Unmatched junction bases numbered 6, after V lost 6 bases and J lost 3 bases. CDR3 length: 14 amino acids. The CDR3 reads CASSLTGVEETQYF. In nucleotides, the CDR3 is TGTGCCAGCAGCCTGACAGGGGTGGAAGAGACCCAGTACTTC. The complete variable domain, with remaining parts taken from reference TRBV28 and TRBJ2-5, reads DVKVTQSSRYLVKRTGEKVFLECVQDMDHENMFWYRQDPGLGLRLIYFSYDVKMKEKGDIPEGYSVSREKKERFSLILESASTNQTSMYLCASSLTGVEETQYFGPGTRLLVL.

The genes are TRBV6-5 and TRBJ2-1; D is tentatively TRBD1 or TRBD2 (6 bases each). CDR1 and CDR2 from the germline V gene are MNHEY and SVGAGI. This CDR3 has 15 residues. V lost 7 bases and J lost 3, with 16 bases in between. CDR3 loop: CASIPPGANYNEQFF. DNA for the CDR3: TGTGCCAGCATCCCACCGGGGGCCAACTACAATGAGCAGTTCTTC.

This clone has only a few counts. V and J are TRBV6-5 and TRBJ1-6; a weak D match, TRBD1 (5 bases). V shed 4 bases and J shed 8 bases, with 12 bases lying between them. Germline V gene sequence: CDR1 MNHEY, CDR2 SVGAGI. There are 14 residues in the CDR3. CDR3 sequence (DNA): TGTGCCAGCAGTTCTGGGGGGGGTTATTCACCCCTCCACTTT. It yields the protein CASSSGGGYSPLHF.

This sequence joins TRBV2 and TRBJ1-1, with 7 bases fitting TRBD1. This CDR3 has 13 amino acids. The germline V gene has CDR1 SNHLY and CDR2 FYNNEI. Trimming cost V 1 base and J 4 bases; bases outside gene matches: 0. In DNA form, the CDR3 reads TGTGCCAGCAGTGAAGACAGGGGCACTGAAGCTTTCTTT. As protein: CASSEDRGTEAFF.

V and J are TRBV7-6 and TRBJ2-1; possibly TRBD1 or TRBD2 for D (5 bases each). The CDR3 has 14 amino acids. Trimming removed 1 base at V and 1 base at J, with 5 bases between. CDR1 and CDR2 from the germline V gene are SGHVS and FNYEAQ. CDR3: CASSLGGSYNEQFF. The CDR3 nucleotides read TGTGCCAGCAGCTTAGGGGGGTCCTACAATGAGCAGTTCTTC. Full variable domain (rest looked up from reference TRBV7-6 and TRBJ2-1): GAGVSQSPRYKVTKRGQDVALRCDPISGHVSLYWYRQALGQGPEFLTYFNYEAQQDKSGLPNDRFSAERPEGSISTLTIQRTEQRDSAMYRCASSLGGSYNEQFFGPGTRLTVL.

DNA for the CDR3: TGCGCCAGCAGCTTCGGGGAAACGAACACTGAAGCTTTCTTT. Its protein is CASSFGETNTEAFF. The chain recombines TRBV5-1 with TRBJ1-1; D unresolved. This CDR3 contains 14 residues. Germline values: CDR1 SGHRS, CDR2 YFSETQ. Trimming took 2 bases from V and 1 from J, leaving 9 bases between them. The whole variable domain, remainder taken from reference TRBV5-1 and TRBJ1-1, is KAGVTQTPRYLIKTRGQQVTLSCSPISGHRSVSWYQQTPGQGLQFLFEYFSETQRNKGNFPGRFSGRQFSNSRSEMNVSTLELGDSALYLCASSFGETNTEAFFGQGTRLTVV.

The rearrangement links TRBV6-6 to TRBJ1-2; D not resolved. CDR3 length: 14 residues. Germline CDR1 and CDR2: MNHNY and SVGAGI (reference sequence). Trimming took 8 bases from V and 0 from J, leaving 13 bases between them. CDR3 DNA sequence: TGTGCCAGCTCGGATCGGGCTACTAACTATGGCTACACCTTC. Amino acids: CASSDRATNYGYTF.

Remarks on this clone: This may be a read error, as it is one base from a much larger clone. The gene calls are TRBV5-1 and TRBJ1-1; 10 positions agree with TRBD1. With 4 bases clipped from V and 5 bases from J, the junction kept 5 bases outside the gene matches. Germline V lookup: CDR1 SGHRS, CDR2 YFSETQ. This CDR3 is built from 14 residues. CDR3 residues: CASSRDRGGTEAFF. CDR3 sequence (DNA): TGCGCCAGCAGCCGGGACAGGGGAGGGACTGAAGCTTTCTTT.

The J gene is TRBJ2-1, the V gene TRBV6-5, with D perhaps matching TRBD1 or TRBD2 (6 bases each). The CDR3 consists of 15 residues. V was shortened by 6 bases and J by 0 bases, with 12 bases between the two germline ends. Per germline, CDR1 MNHEY and CDR2 SVGAGI. In DNA, the CDR3 is TGTGCCAGCAGACCAGAGGGGGGCTCCTACAATGAGCAGTTCTTC. Translating gives CASRPEGGSYNEQFF.

This chain links TRBV6-5 with TRBJ1-1; no clear D. Germline V gives CDR1 MNHEY, CDR2 SVGAGI. V shed 11 bases and J shed 4 bases, with 17 bases lying between them. The CDR3 loop spans 13 amino acids. CDR3 protein: CASLQPAVTEAFF. In DNA form, the CDR3 reads TGTGCCTCCCTCCAGCCAGCCGTCACTGAAGCTTTCTTT.

This clone has only one observation. The chain has TRBV19 and TRBJ2-6; weak D call: TRBD2 (7 bases). The CDR3 has 18 amino acids. Per germline, CDR1 LNHDA and CDR2 SQIVND (reference sequence). V lost 6 bases and J 4 bases, leaving 22 bases between the germline ends. The CDR3 here is CASRTLGGGPSGANVLTF. CDR3 DNA sequence: TGTGCCAGTAGGACCCTTGGGGGGGGGCCGTCCGGGGCCAACGTCCTGACTTTC.

The chain combines TRBV2 with TRBJ2-5; the D gene is possibly TRBD1 (6 bases). The CDR3 has 13 residues. The ends were cut back, 7 bases at V and 3 bases at J, with 12 bases in the middle. Germline CDR1 is SNHLY and CDR2 is FYNNEI. For the CDR3, the DNA is TGTGCCAGCAACGACAGGAGGAAAGAGACCCAGTACTTC. The encoded protein is CASNDRRKETQYF. The full variable domain, with the rest looked up from reference TRBV2 and TRBJ2-5, is EPEVTQTPSHQVTQMGQEVILRCVPISNHLYFYWYRQILGQKVEFLVSFYNNEISEKSEIFDDQFSVERPDGSNFTLKIRSTKLEDSAMYFCASNDRRKETQYFGPGTRLLVL.

This rearrangement joins TRBV5-4 to TRBJ2-7; D gene unclear. Per germline, CDR1 SGHNT and CDR2 YYREEE (reference sequence). This CDR3 spans 13 amino acids. With 4 bases removed from V and 3 bases from J, the gap between germline ends came to 11 bases. The CDR3 sequence: CASSQLTDYEQYF. The DNA for the CDR3 is TGTGCCAGCAGCCAATTAACAGACTACGAGCAGTACTTC.

The V call is TRBV19, the J call TRBJ2-5, with D possibly matching TRBD2 (6 bases). The CDR3 loop spans 16 amino acids. CDR1 LNHDA and CDR2 SQIVND come from the germline V gene (reference sequence). V lost 2 bases to trimming and J lost 1 base, with 14 bases between them. CDR3 sequence reads: CASSISSGGSQETQYF. The CDR3 coding sequence is TGTGCCAGTAGTATATCAAGTGGAGGGTCCCAAGAGACCCAGTACTTC.

The V and J genes are TRBV2 and TRBJ2-5; no firm D call. Germline V gives CDR1 SNHLY, CDR2 FYNNEI. The V and J ends lost 2 bases and 3 bases respectively, with 10 bases between them. This CDR3 has 14 amino acids. For the CDR3, the DNA is TGTGCCAGCAGTGAAAACAGCGCAGAAGAGACCCAGTACTTC. Encoded protein: CASSENSAEETQYF.

The J gene is TRBJ1-1, the V gene TRBV6-5, with a weak D call TRBD1 (6 bases). In germline, CDR1 is MNHEY, CDR2 SVGAGI. V was shortened by 2 bases and J by 10 bases, with 8 bases between the two germline ends. The CDR3 runs to 11 residues. For the CDR3, the DNA is TGTGCCAGCAGTTACCAGGGGCGAGCTTTCTTT. It yields the protein CASSYQGRAFF.

V usage is TRBV18 and J usage is TRBJ1-2; weak D call: TRBD1 (6 bases). Germline CDR1 reads KGHSH; CDR2 reads LQKENI. Trimming removed 3 bases at V and 5 bases at J, with 13 bases between. The CDR3 has 14 residues. In DNA, the CDR3 is TGTGCCAGCTCACCTTCAGCAGGGGAGTATGGCTACACCTTC. This translates into CASSPSAGEYGYTF.

The rearrangement links TRBV10-2 to TRBJ1-1; 7 nucleotides agree with TRBD1. The CDR3 spans 14 residues. The V gene's germline CDR1 is WSHSY and CDR2 SAAADI. J was trimmed by 2 bases and V by 3 bases; bases with no gene match: 3. CDR3 nucleotides: TGCGCCAGCAGTGAACAGGGGTTTAACACTGAAGCTTTCTTT. Translated: CASSEQGFNTEAFF.